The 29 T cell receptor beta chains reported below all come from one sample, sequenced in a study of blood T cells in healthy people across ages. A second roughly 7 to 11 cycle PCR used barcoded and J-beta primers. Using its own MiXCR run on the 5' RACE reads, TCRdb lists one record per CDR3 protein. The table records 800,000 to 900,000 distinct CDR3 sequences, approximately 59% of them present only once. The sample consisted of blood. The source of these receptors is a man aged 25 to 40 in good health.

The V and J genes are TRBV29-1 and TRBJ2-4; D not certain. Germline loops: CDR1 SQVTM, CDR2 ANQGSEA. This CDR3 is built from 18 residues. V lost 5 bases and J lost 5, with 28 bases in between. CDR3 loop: CSVLTLPPRRSTENIQYF. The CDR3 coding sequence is TGCAGCGTTCTTACCCTCCCCCCACGTCGGTCGACGGAAAACATTCAGTACTTC.

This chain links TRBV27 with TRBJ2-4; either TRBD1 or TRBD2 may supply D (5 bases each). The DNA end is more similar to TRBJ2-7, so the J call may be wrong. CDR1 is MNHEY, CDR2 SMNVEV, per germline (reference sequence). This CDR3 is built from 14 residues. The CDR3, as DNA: TGTGCCAGCAGTTTCGGGACCCACCCCTACGAGCAGTACTTC. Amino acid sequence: CASSFGTHPYEQYF.

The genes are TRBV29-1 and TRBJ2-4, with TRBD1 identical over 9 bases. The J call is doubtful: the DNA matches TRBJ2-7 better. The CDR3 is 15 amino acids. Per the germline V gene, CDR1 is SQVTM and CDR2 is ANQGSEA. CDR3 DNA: TGCAGCGTCGAGGGGACAGGGCAGAATTCCTACGAGCAGTACTTC. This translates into CSVEGTGQNSYEQYF.

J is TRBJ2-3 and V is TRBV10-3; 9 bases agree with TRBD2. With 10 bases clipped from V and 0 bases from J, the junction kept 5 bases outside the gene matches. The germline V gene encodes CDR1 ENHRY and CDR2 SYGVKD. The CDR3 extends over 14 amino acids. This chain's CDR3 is CASSGGHSTDTQYF. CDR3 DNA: TGTGCCAGTAGCGGGGGCCATAGCACAGATACGCAGTATTTT.

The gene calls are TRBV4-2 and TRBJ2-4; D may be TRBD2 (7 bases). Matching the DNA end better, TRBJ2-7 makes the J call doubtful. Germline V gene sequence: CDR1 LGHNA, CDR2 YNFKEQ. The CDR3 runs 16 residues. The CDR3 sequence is CASSQDWGGPAYEQYF. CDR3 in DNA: TGTGCCAGCAGCCAAGATTGGGGGGGGCCAGCTTACGAGCAGTACTTC.

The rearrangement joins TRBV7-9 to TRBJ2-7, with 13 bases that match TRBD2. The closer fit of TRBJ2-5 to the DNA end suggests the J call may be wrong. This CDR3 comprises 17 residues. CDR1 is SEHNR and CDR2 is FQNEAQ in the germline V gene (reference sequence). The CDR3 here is CASSPGTSGVKQETQYF. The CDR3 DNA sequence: TGTGCCAGCAGCCCCGGGACTAGCGGGGTGAAACAAGAGACCCAGTACTTC.

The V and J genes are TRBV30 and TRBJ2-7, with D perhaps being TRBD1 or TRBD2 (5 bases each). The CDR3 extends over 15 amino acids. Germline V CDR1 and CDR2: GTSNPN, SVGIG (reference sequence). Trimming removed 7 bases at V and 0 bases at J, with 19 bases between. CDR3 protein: CAFQPGTGSSYEQYF. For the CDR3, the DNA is TGTGCCTTTCAACCCGGGACGGGGAGCTCCTACGAGCAGTACTTC.

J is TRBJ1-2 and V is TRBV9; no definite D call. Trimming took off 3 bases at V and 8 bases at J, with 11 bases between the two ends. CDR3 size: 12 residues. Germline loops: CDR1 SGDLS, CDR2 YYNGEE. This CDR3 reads CASSASPLGYTF. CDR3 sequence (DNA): TGTGCCAGCAGCGCTAGCCCTTTGGGCTACACCTTC.

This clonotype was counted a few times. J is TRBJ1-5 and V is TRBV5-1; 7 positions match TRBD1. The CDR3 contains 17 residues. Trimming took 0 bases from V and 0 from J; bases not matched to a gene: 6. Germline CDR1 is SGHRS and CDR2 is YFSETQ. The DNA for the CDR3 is TGCGCCAGCAGCTTGGGAGGGACAGCCCATAGCAATCAGCCCCAGCATTTT. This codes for CASSLGGTAHSNQPQHF.

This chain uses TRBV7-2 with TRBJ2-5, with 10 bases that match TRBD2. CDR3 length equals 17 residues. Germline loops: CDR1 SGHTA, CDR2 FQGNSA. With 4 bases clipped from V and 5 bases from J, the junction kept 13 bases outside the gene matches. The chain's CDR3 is CASSYRAGGPELETQYF. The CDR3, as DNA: TGTGCCAGCAGCTACCGAGCGGGGGGGCCGGAGTTGGAGACCCAGTACTTC.

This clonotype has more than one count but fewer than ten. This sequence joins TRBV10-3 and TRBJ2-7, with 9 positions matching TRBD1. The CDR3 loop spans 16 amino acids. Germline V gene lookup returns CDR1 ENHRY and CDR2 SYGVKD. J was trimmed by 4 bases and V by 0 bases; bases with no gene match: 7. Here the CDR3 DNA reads TGTGCCATCAGTGAGTCGGCATGGGGACAGGGATACGAGCAGTACTTC. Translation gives CAISESAWGQGYEQYF.

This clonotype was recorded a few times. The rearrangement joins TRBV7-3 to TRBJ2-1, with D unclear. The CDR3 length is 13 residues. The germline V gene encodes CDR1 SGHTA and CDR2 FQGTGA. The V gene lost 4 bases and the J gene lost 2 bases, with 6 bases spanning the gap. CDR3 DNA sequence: TGTGCCAGCAGCTCCCACGCCTACAATGAGCAGTTCTTC. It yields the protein CASSSHAYNEQFF.

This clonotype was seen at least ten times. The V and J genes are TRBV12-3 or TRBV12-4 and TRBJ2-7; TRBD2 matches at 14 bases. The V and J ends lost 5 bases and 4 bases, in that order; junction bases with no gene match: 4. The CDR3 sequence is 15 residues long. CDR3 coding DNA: TGTGCCAGCAGTCCCCGACTAGCGGGGGGGTACGAGCAGTACTTC. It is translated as CASSPRLAGGYEQYF.

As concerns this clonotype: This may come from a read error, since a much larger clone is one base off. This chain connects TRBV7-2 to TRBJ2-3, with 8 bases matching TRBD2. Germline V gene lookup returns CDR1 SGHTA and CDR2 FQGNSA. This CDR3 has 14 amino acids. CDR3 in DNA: TGTGCCAGCAGGACCGAGCGGGGGCCAGATACGCAGAATTTT. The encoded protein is CASRTERGPDTQNF.

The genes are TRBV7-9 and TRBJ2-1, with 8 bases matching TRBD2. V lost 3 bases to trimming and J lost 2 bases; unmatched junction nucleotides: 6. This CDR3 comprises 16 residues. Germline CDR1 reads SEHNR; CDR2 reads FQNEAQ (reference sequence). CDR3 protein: CASSFTPGGPYNEQFF. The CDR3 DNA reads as TGTGCCAGCAGCTTCACTCCGGGGGGGCCCTACAATGAGCAGTTCTTC.

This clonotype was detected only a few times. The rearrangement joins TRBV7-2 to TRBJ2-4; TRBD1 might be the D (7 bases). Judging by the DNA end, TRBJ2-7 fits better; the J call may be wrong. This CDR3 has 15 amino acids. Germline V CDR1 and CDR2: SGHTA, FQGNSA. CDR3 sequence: CASSLDRAGGYEQYF. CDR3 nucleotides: TGTGCCAGCAGCTTAGATCGGGCAGGGGGGTACGAGCAGTACTTC.

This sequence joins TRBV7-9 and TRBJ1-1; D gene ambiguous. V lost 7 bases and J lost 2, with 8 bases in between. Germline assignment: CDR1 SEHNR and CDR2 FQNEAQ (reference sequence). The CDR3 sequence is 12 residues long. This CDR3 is CASTQVNTEAFF. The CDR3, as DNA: TGTGCCAGCACGCAAGTAAACACTGAAGCTTTCTTT.

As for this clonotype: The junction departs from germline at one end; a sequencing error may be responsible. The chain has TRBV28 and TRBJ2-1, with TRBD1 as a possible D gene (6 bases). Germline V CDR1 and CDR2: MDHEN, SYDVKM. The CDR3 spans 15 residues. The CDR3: CASSPPGTSYSEQFF. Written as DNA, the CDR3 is TGTGCCAGCAGTCCTCCCGGGACAAGCTACAGTGAGCAGTTCTTC.

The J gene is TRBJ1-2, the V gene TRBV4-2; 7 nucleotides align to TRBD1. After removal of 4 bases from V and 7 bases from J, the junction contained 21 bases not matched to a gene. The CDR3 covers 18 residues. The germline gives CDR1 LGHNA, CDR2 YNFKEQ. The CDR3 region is CASSPRGVGGEVTGGYTF. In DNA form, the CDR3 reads TGTGCCAGCAGCCCCCGAGGGGTAGGGGGCGAGGTAACGGGTGGCTACACCTTC.

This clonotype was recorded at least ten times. The CDR3 loop is CASSDSSGGADEQFF. CDR3 nucleotide sequence: TGTGCCAGCAGTGACTCTAGCGGGGGGGCAGATGAGCAGTTCTTC. The rearrangement links TRBV6-4 to TRBJ2-1; 11 nucleotides line up with TRBD2. The CDR3 covers 15 residues. Germline-derived CDR1 and CDR2 are MRHNA and SNTAGT. Trimming took 0 bases from V and 8 from J; bases not matched to a gene: 3.

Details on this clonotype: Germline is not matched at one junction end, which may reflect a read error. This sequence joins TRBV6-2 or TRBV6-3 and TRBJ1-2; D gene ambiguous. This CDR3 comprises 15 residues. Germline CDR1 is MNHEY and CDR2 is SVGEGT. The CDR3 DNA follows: TGTCCCAGCAGTTACGATCCAGGAAAAGACTATGGCTACACCTTC. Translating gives CPSSYDPGKDYGYTF.

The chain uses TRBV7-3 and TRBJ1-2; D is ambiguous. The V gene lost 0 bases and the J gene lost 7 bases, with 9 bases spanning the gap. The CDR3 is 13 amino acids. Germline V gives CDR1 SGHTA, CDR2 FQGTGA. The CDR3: CASSLTGYGGYTF. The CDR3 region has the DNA TGTGCCAGCAGCTTAACCGGGTATGGTGGCTACACCTTC.

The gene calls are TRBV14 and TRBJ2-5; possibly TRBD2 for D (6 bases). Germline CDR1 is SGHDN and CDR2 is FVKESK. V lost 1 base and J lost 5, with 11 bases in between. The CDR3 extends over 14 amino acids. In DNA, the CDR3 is TGTGCCAGCAGCCAAGCGGGACTTGGGGAGACCCAGTACTTC. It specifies CASSQAGLGETQYF. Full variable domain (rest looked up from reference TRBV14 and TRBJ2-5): EAGVTQFPSHSVIEKGQTVTLRCDPISGHDNLYWYRRVMGKEIKFLLHFVKESKQDESGMPNNRFLAERTGGTYSTLKVQPAELEDSGVYFCASSQAGLGETQYFGPGTRLLVL.

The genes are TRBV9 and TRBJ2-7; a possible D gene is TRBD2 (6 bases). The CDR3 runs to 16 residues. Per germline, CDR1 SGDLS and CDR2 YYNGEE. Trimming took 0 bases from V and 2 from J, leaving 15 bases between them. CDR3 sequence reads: CASSVAKEGPAYEQYF. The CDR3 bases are TGTGCCAGCAGCGTAGCTAAGGAGGGACCTGCCTACGAGCAGTACTTC.

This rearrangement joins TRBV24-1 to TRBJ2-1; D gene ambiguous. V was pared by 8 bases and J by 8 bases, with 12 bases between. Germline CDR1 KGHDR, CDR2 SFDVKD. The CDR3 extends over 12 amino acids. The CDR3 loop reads CATTSTWDEQFF. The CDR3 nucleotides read TGTGCCACCACTTCTACTTGGGATGAGCAGTTCTTC.

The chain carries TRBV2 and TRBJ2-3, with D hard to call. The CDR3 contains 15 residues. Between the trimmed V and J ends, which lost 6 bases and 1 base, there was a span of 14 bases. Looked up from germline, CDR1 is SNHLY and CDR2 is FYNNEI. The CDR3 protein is CASRPRTAGTDTQYF. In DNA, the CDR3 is TGTGCCAGCAGACCGCGGACCGCTGGCACAGATACGCAGTATTTT.

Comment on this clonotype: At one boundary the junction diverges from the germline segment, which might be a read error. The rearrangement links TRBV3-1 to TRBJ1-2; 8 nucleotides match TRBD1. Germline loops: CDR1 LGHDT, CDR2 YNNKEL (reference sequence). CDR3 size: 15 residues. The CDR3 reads CANSQDGQGSRGYTF. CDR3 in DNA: TGTGCCAACAGCCAAGATGGACAGGGTAGTCGGGGCTACACCTTC.

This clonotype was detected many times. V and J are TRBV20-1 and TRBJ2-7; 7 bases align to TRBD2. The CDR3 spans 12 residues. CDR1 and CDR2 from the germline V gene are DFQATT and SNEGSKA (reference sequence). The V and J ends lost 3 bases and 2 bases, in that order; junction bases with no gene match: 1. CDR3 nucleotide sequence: TGCAGTGCTAGTCGGGGGGCCTACGAGCAGTACTTC. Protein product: CSASRGAYEQYF.

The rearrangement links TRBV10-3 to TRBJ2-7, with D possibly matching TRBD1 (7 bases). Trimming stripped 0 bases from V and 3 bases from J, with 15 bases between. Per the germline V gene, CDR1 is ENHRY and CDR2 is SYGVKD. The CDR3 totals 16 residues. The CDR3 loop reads CAISESEGAQRYEQYF. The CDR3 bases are TGTGCCATCAGTGAGTCGGAGGGGGCTCAACGCTACGAGCAGTACTTC.